Included here is one T cell receptor (beta chain) sequence, with context. CDR3 length: 13 amino acids. The germline CDR1 and CDR2 sequences are MDHEN and SYDVKM. The source of the sample is a study of blood T cells in healthy people across ages. A J-beta primer mix and a sample-barcoded 5' primer were used in a second PCR of about 6 to 12 cycles. Each CDR3 protein is one row after TCRdb ran MiXCR on the 5' RACE reads. The sample comprises about a million distinct CDR3 sequences, roughly 47% of which are singletons, and over 20% rests with the top ten. Material: blood. This chain joins TRBV28 and TRBJ2-4; 9 nucleotides line up with TRBD2. The clonotype was recovered from a woman aged 60-70 years in good health. The CDR3 is CGSGGLAGNIQYF. The CDR3 DNA is TGTGGATCGGGGGGACTAGCAGGAAACATTCAGTACTTC. Variable domain in full (rest from reference TRBV28 and TRBJ2-4): DVKVTQSSRYLVKRTGEKVFLECVQDMDHENMFWYRQDPGLGLRLIYFSYDVKMKEKGDIPEGYSVSREKKERFSLILESASTNQTSMYLCGSGGLAGNIQYFGAGTRLSVL.